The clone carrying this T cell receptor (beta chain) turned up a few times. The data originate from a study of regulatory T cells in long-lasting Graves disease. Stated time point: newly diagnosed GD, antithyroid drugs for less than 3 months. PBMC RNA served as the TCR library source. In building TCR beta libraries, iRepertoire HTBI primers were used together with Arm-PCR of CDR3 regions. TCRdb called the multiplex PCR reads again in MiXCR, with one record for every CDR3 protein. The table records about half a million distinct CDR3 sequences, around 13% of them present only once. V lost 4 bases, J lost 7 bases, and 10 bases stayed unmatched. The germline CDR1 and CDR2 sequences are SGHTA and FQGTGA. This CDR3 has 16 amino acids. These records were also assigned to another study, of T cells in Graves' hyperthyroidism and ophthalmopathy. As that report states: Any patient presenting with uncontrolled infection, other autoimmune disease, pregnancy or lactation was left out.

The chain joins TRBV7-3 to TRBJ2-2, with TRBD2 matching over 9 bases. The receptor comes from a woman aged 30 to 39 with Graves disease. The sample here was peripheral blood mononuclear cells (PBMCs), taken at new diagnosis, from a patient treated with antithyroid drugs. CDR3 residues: CASSSQDGTSFGELFF. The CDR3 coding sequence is TGTGCCAGCAGCTCCCAAGATGGGACTAGCTTCGGGGAGCTGTTTTTT.